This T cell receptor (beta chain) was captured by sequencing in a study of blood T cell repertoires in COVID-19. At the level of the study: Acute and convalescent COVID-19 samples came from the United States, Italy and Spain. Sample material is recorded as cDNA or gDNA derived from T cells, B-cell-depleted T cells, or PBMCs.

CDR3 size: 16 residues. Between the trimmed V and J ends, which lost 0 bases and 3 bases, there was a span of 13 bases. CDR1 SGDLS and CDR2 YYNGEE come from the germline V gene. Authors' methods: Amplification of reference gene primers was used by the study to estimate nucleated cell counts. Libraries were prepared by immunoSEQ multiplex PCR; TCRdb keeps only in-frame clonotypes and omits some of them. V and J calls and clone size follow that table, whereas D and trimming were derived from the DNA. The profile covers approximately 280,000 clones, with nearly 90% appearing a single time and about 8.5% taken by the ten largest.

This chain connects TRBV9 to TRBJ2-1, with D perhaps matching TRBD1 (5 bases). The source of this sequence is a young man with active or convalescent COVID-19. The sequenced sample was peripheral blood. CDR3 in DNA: TGTGCCAGCAGCGTAGAAGGGCAGGGATACTACAATGAGCAGTTCTTC. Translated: CASSVEGQGYYNEQFF.